The 12 T cell receptor beta chains presented below share a single source sample, sequenced in a study of CD8+ T cells in alopecia areata. Indicated treatment: oral pan-JAK inhibitor, 5-10 mg twice daily. Extracted RNA was reverse transcribed, and the resulting cDNA served as sequencing template. Using immunoSEQ multiplex PCR, the repertoire was profiled, and TCRdb retains in-frame clones only, with some absent. The table includes approximately 300,000 clones, 55% to 75% detected once. The sequenced sample was CD4+ T cells sorted from blood, obtained at week 24, from a patient treated with tofacitinib. The receptors were sampled from a human donor with alopecia areata.

In this sample, this clone turned up once. Other DNA sequences of this sample code for an identical CDR3. The chain carries TRBV5-1 and TRBJ2-5; 8 positions match TRBD1. CDR1 SGHRS and CDR2 YFSETQ come from the germline V gene. The trim removed 4 bases at V and 2 bases at J, leaving 4 bases unmatched. The CDR3 extends over 14 amino acids. CDR3 amino acids: CASSLGQGQETQYF. The CDR3 DNA reads TGCGCCAGCAGCCTCGGACAGGGTCAAGAGACCCAGTACTTC.

The CDR3 sequence is CSAQGGGYTF. CDR3 in DNA: TGCAGCGCCCAGGGGGGCGGCTACACCTTC. This sequence joins TRBV29-1 and TRBJ1-2; 7 bases agree with TRBD1. The length of the CDR3 is 10 residues. Germline V gene sequence: CDR1 SQVTM, CDR2 ANQGSEA. V lost 7 bases, J lost 8 bases, and 4 bases stayed unmatched.

The rearrangement links TRBV5-6 to TRBJ2-7; 10 nucleotides agree with TRBD1. The germline V gene has CDR1 SGHDT and CDR2 YYEEEE. Germline trimming cut 5 bases from V and 2 bases from J; bases unmatched to any gene: 7. The CDR3 extends over 15 amino acids. CDR3 nucleotide sequence: TGTGCCAGCAGGTTGCGGGACAGGGGACCCTACGAGCAGTACTTC. This gives the protein CASRLRDRGPYEQYF.

This clone was counted between two and nine times. This chain connects TRBV10-3 to TRBJ1-1; D ambiguous. In germline, CDR1 is ENHRY, CDR2 SYGVKD. V was shortened by 4 bases and J by 2 bases, with 11 bases between the two germline ends. The CDR3 sequence is 14 residues long. CDR3 loop: CAISARTENTEAFF. The CDR3 DNA reads as TGTGCCATCAGTGCCAGGACGGAAAACACTGAAGCTTTCTTT.

V is TRBV7-8 and J is TRBJ2-7; D ambiguous. The V gene lost 3 bases and the J gene lost 3 bases, with 18 bases spanning the gap. The CDR3 contains 16 residues. CDR1 SGHVS and CDR2 FQNEAQ come from the germline V gene. The chain's CDR3 is CASSFGRGGHFYEQYF. In DNA, the CDR3 is TGTGCCAGCAGCTTCGGGCGAGGTGGCCATTTCTACGAGCAGTACTTC.

The chain combines TRBV14 with TRBJ2-1; 8 bases agree with TRBD1. The V segment lost 5 bases and the J segment 2 bases; nucleotides outside the gene matches: 5. Looked up from germline, CDR1 is SGHDN and CDR2 is FVKESK. The CDR3 has 15 residues. The CDR3 sequence is CASSGGQGAYNEQFF. CDR3 DNA: TGTGCCAGCAGCGGAGGACAGGGTGCCTACAATGAGCAGTTCTTC.

This clone was recorded a few times. The CDR3 protein is CASSLYSDTGELFF. CDR3 DNA: TGTGCCAGCAGTTTATATAGCGACACCGGGGAGCTGTTTTTT. The chain is built from TRBV28 and TRBJ2-2; a possible D gene is TRBD2 (5 bases). The CDR3 consists of 14 residues. CDR1 and CDR2 (germline): MDHEN, SYDVKM. V gave up 1 base and J gave up 3 bases, with 6 bases separating them.

The chain employs TRBV4-1 and TRBJ2-1; the D gene is possibly TRBD2 (7 bases). V lost 1 base and J lost 0, with 16 bases in between. CDR3 length: 18 amino acids. In germline, CDR1 is MGHRA, CDR2 YSYEKL. CDR3: CASSQATRGRGSYNEQFF. CDR3 DNA: TGCGCCAGCAGCCAAGCAACAAGGGGGAGGGGCTCCTACAATGAGCAGTTCTTC.

This clone was observed a single time. J is TRBJ1-2 and V is TRBV7-2; 7 bases line up with TRBD1. V lost 4 bases and J lost 5; bases outside the gene matches: 10. The CDR3 has 15 residues. Germline assignment: CDR1 SGHTA and CDR2 FQGNSA. DNA of the CDR3: TGTGCCAGCAGCTCAGGGGGGTGGCGGAATTATGGCTACACCTTC. It encodes CASSSGGWRNYGYTF.

This sequence joins TRBV7-9 and TRBJ2-1, with unresolved D. Trimming removed 6 bases at V and 6 bases at J, with 6 bases between. This CDR3 contains 11 residues. Germline V lookup: CDR1 SEHNR, CDR2 FQNEAQ (reference sequence). The chain's CDR3 is CASSVGNEQFF. CDR3 DNA: TGTGCCAGCAGTGTCGGCAATGAGCAGTTCTTC.

This clone showed up just once. V and J are TRBV7-9 and TRBJ2-7, with D unresolved. Trimming pared 5 bases from V and 2 bases from J, leaving 16 bases between. This CDR3 spans 15 amino acids. Per germline, CDR1 SEHNR and CDR2 FQNEAQ (reference sequence). CDR3 sequence: CASSPRGSITYEQYF. CDR3 in DNA: TGTGCCAGCAGCCCCCGTGGCAGCATCACCTACGAGCAGTACTTC.

V gene TRBV29-1 combines with J gene TRBJ1-1; the D gene is possibly TRBD1 (6 bases). The CDR3 contains 13 residues. Germline V lookup: CDR1 SQVTM, CDR2 ANQGSEA. The V gene lost 6 bases and the J gene lost 0 bases, with 11 bases spanning the gap. The CDR3 nucleotides read TGCAGCGTATACAGGGACATGAACACTGAAGCTTTCTTT. Amino acid sequence: CSVYRDMNTEAFF. The whole variable domain, filled in from reference TRBV29-1 and TRBJ1-1, reads SAVISQKPSRDICQRGTSLTIQCQVDSQVTMMFWYRQQPGQSLTLIATANQGSEATYESGFVIDKFPISRPNLTFSTLTVSNMSPEDSSIYLCSVYRDMNTEAFFGQGTRLTVV.